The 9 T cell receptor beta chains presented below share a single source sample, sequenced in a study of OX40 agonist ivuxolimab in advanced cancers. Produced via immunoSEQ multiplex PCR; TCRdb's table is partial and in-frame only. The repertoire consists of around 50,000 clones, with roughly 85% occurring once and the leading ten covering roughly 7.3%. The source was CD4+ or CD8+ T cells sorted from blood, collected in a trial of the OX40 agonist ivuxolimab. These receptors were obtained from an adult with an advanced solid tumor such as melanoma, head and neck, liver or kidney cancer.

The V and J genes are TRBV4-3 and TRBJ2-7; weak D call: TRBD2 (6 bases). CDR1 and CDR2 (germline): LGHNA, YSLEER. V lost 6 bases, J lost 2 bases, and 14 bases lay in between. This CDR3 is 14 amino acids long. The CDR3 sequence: CASRKRLGTYEQYF. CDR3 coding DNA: TGCGCCAGCAGAAAGAGACTAGGCACCTACGAGCAGTACTTC.

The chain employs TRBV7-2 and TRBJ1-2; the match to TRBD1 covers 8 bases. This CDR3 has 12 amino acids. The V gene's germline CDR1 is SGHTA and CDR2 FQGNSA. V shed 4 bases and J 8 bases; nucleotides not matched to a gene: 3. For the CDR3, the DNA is TGTGCCAGCAGCTCCCGACAGGGGGGCTACACCTTC. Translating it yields CASSSRQGGYTF.

The CDR3 here is CASSLGQTHTEAFF. For the CDR3, the DNA is TGCGCCAGCAGCTTGGGACAGACCCACACTGAAGCTTTCTTT. V and J are TRBV5-1 and TRBJ1-1, with a tentative D call TRBD1 (5 bases). This CDR3 has 14 residues. V was clipped by 0 bases and J by 3 bases, with 9 bases between them. Germline CDR1 reads SGHRS; CDR2 reads YFSETQ.

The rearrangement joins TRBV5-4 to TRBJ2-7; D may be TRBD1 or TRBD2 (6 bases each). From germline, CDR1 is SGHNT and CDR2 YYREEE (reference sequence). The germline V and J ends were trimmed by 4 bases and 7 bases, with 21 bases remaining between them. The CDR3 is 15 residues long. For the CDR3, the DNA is TGTGCCAGCAGCATAGAGGGGGGTGCTATGGAGGAGCAGTACTTC. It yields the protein CASSIEGGAMEEQYF.

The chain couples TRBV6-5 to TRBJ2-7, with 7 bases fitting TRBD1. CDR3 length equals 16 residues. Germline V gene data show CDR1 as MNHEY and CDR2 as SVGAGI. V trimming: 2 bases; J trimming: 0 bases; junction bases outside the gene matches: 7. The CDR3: CASSYDHRDSSYEQYF. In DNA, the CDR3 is TGTGCCAGCAGTTACGATCACCGGGACAGCTCCTACGAGCAGTACTTC.

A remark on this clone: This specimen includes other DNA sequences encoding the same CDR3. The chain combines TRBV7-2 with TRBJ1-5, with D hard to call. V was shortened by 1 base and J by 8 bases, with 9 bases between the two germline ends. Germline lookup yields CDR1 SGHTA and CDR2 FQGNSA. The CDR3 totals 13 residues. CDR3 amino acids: CASSLVAGKPQHF. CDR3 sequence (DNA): TGTGCCAGCAGCTTAGTTGCGGGCAAGCCCCAGCATTTT.

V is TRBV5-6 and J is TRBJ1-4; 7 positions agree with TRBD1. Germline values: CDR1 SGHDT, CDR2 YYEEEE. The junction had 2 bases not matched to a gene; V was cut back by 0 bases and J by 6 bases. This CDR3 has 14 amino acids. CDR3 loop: CASSLVGTDEKLFF. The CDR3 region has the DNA TGTGCCAGCAGCTTGGTAGGGACAGATGAAAAACTGTTTTTT.

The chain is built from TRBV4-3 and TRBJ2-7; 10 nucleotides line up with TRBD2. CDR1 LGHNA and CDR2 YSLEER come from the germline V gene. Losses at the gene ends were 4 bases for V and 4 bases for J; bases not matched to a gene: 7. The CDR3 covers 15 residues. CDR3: CASSPLAGVGYEQYF. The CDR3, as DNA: TGCGCCAGCAGCCCCCTAGCGGGAGTCGGATACGAGCAGTACTTC.

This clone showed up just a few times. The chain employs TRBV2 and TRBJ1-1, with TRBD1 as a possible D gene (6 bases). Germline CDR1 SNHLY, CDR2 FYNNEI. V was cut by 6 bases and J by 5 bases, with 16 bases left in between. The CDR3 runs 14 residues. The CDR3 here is CASRGDRLETEAFF. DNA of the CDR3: TGTGCCAGCAGGGGAGACAGGCTTGAGACTGAAGCTTTCTTT.